This T cell receptor beta chain was sequenced during a study of cytomegalovirus exposure and HLA in healthy donors. Study conclusions and caveats: Cytomegalovirus-associated TCR beta chains were listed, numbering roughly 150. Most CMV-associated TCR beta chains appeared HLA-restricted in a later analysis. Earlier analysis looked at TCR beta V segments, and most were productive about 90% or about 30% of the time. Specific recognition of CMV antigens was confirmed in vitro for a few chains (all CMV-associated).

With regard to this clone: What it binds is not known.

The CDR3 length is 13 residues. The ends were cut back, 5 bases at V and 4 bases at J, with 6 bases in the middle. Germline lookup yields CDR1 SGHTA and CDR2 FQGTGA. The PCR used 60 Vbeta and 13 Jbeta primers. Data came from immunoSEQ multiplex PCR; TCRdb stores just in-frame clones and leaves some out. The sample holds just over 150,000 clones; about 85% are singletons and the top ten take 1.9%. The sequenced sample was PBMCs. This chain joins TRBV7-3 and TRBJ1-6; no firm D call. The receptor was isolated from a man aged 18 to 30 in good health and CMV-seronegative. The CDR3 loop reads CASSLRYNSPLHF. The CDR3 bases are TGTGCCAGCAGCCTCAGATATAATTCACCCCTCCACTTT.